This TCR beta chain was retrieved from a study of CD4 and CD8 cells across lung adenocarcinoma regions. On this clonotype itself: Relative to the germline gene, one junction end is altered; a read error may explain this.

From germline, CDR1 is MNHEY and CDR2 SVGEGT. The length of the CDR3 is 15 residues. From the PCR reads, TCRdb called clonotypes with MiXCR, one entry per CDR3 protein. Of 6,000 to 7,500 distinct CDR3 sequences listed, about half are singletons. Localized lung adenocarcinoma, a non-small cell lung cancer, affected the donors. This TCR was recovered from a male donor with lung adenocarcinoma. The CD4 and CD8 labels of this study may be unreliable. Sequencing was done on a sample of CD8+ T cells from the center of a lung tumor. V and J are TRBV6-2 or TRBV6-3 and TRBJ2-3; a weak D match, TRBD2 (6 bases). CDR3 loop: CASALSGGDQETQYF. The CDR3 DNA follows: TGTGCCAGCGCCCTTAGCGGCGGTGACCAAGAGACGCAGTATTTC.